One and the same sample provided the 5 T cell receptor beta chains below, sequenced in a study of regulatory T cells in long-lasting Graves disease. Noted time point: newly diagnosed GD, antithyroid drugs for less than 3 months. Isolated PBMC RNA provided the starting material for the TCR library. The TCR beta library used iRepertoire HTBI primers with Arm-PCR amplification of CDR3. TCRdb re-derived calls from the multiplex PCR reads in MiXCR, one entry per CDR3 protein. Of roughly 220,000 distinct CDR3 sequences listed, about 16% were seen once; the top ten hold approximately 20%. This specimen consisted of peripheral blood mononuclear cells (PBMCs), obtained at new diagnosis, from a patient treated with antithyroid drugs. Source of these receptors: a female donor with Graves disease.

The chain uses TRBV7-2 and TRBJ1-2; the D is unclear. This CDR3 is built from 13 residues. The V gene lost 2 bases and the J gene lost 4 bases, with 8 bases spanning the gap. In germline, CDR1 is SGHTA, CDR2 FQGNSA. CDR3 sequence: CASSLRSFYGYTF. The CDR3 region has the DNA TGTGCCAGCAGCTTACGAAGCTTCTATGGCTACACCTTC.

This clonotype was observed at least ten times. The chain has TRBV28 and TRBJ2-1, with TRBD1 identical over 7 bases. The J segment lost 2 bases and the V segment lost 5 bases, leaving 12 bases of the junction unmatched. This CDR3 comprises 17 residues. The germline V gene has CDR1 MDHEN and CDR2 SYDVKM. The DNA of the CDR3 is TGTGCCAGCAGTCCAGGACAGGAATCCATCACCTACAATGAGCAGTTCTTC. The encoded protein is CASSPGQESITYNEQFF.

The V and J genes are TRBV11-1 and TRBJ2-1, with 10 nucleotides matching TRBD2. Germline V gene data show CDR1 as SGHAT and CDR2 as FQDESV (reference sequence). V dropped 2 bases and J dropped 9; count of bases not matched to a gene: 7. This CDR3 spans 15 amino acids. CDR3 in DNA: TGTGCCAGCAGCTTATCCCTAGCGGGAGAGGGTGAGCAGTTCTTC. Protein sequence: CASSLSLAGEGEQFF.

To note about this clonotype: A much larger clonotype is one base distant, so this may be a read error. The chain joins TRBV14 to TRBJ2-1; 8 positions agree with TRBD1. The CDR3 has 16 amino acids. CDR1 and CDR2 from the germline V gene are SGHDN and FVKESK. This chain's CDR3 is CASSQDLGQGKNEQLF. The CDR3 coding sequence is TGTGCCAGCAGCCAAGATCTAGGACAGGGTAAAAATGAGCAGCTCTTC. Full variable domain (rest looked up from reference TRBV14 and TRBJ2-1): EAGVTQFPSHSVIEKGQTVTLRCDPISGHDNLYWYRRVMGKEIKFLLHFVKESKQDESGMPNNRFLAERTGGTYSTLKVQPAELEDSGVYFCASSQDLGQGKNEQLFGPGTRLTVL.

This clonotype was detected ten times or more. The V call is TRBV5-1, the J call TRBJ2-3; weak D call: TRBD2 (6 bases). With 2 bases removed from V and 0 bases from J, the gap between germline ends came to 13 bases. The CDR3 has 16 amino acids. CDR1 and CDR2 (germline): SGHRS, YFSETQ. Here the CDR3 reads CASSFGGAGSTDTQYF. The CDR3 DNA reads as TGCGCCAGCAGCTTCGGAGGGGCCGGTAGCACAGATACGCAGTATTTT.